This T cell receptor (beta chain) was observed in a study of T cells in Graves' hyperthyroidism and ophthalmopathy (dated by TCRdb to between 2019 and 2020). Regarding the complete study: Peripheral blood was sampled at the time of initial diagnosis, prior to any treatment. To identify TCR V-J signatures that set the groups apart, the researchers used a discovery cohort of 90 to 100 patients, made up of about 44 with Graves' ophthalmopathy and approximately 57 with stable Graves' hyperthyroidism. Whether ophthalmopathy could be predicted prospectively was tested in an independent validation cohort made up of 18 hyperthyroidism patients plus 17 patients who later progressed to ophthalmopathy. The 80 to 100 discovery patients were randomly divided into training and test sets at a 7:3 ratio. In addition, the study compared T-cell repertoires in thyroid tissue and in blood from six Graves' hyperthyroidism patients. Once sampling was done, hyperthyroidism patients were given methimazole at a starting dose of 30 mg daily, whereas ophthalmopathy patients were given high-dose intravenous methylprednisolone. According to the paper, TCR Vbeta CDR3 sequencing was carried out on 135 peripheral blood samples, which came from more than 40 ophthalmopathy, around 74 hyperthyroidism and approximately 17 progressor patients. Paper-wide results and their limitations: Sample size was not statistically predetermined, and investigators were not blinded to group allocation. A 13 V-J signature model separated ophthalmopathy from stable hyperthyroidism, with 87.88% sensitivity and 81.08% specificity in cross-validation and 80%/75% in testing. Most expanded thyroid clonotypes (frequency above 0.001) were also detected in blood, suggesting blood repertoires may reflect thyroid immune responses. In validation, the model predicted progression to ophthalmopathy a median of about 6 months before onset, with 65% to 71% sensitivity and nearly 75% specificity.

Amplification of TCR beta CDR3 regions was carried out from RNA transcripts. A first-round RT-PCR of the TCR CDR3 used the HTBI primer set with the Qiagen OneStep RT-PCR kit. A second multiplex PCR round built the libraries, followed by size selection and purification. The libraries were sequenced on an Illumina HiSeq2000 using paired-end 100 bp reads. As for the authors' bioinformatics: SOAPnuke was used to process the raw data, with reads discarded if the reads contained adapters or uncalled bases, had a mean Phred below 15, or lacked an exact constant-primer or identifier match. High-quality paired reads were merged using COPE v1.2.5, and each unique nucleotide sequence was defined as a clonotype. MiTCR v1.1 was used to align the clonotypes against IMGT TRBV, TRBD and TRBJ reference segments. The analysis was restricted to V-J combinations with a frequency above 0.0001, which together covered 99.2% of the repertoires. A TCS score was defined as the ratio between F50 (clonal expansion) and ExV (chaos), using BLOSUM62-based TCRdist between CDR3 peptides within each V-J. Welch's t-statistics and random forest reduced 514 V-J features to 13, which were used in a naive Bayes classifier (R e1071). TCRdb cleaned the public reads at Q25 with fastp, built clones with MiXCR and kept in-frame beta chains. Every distinct CDR3 protein forms one entry, paired with its most common genes and DNA. The V and J calls here are based on TCRdb, not the publication. The sample includes 560,000 or so distinct CDR3 sequences, with 15% to 20% observed a single time. The biggest ten clones account for about 50% of the sample.

Ophthalmopathy patients had moderately to severely active disease, Clinical Activity Score of at least 3, NOSPECS grade of at least 4, and duration under 3 months. The study excluded patients with uncontrolled infections, other autoimmune diseases, pregnancy or lactation. Diagnoses were based on clinical symptoms, serum thyroxine and TRAb, thyroid ultrasound and orbital computed tomography. Ficoll-Paque density gradient centrifugation was used to isolate PBMCs from around 10 ml of fresh peripheral blood. Total RNA was extracted using Trizol reagent, and RNA quality was assessed on an Agilent 2100 Bioanalyzer. The CDR3 spans 15 residues, from the cysteine through the phenylalanine. The entry retains the CDR3 DNA only, 45 bases that are in frame from base 1. Trimming takes 3 bases from V and 7 bases from J, and the germline ends sit 17 bases apart. For CDR1 and CDR2, the germline V gene lists KGHDR and SFDVKD.

In regard to this clonotype: There is no known antigen for this receptor. Base qualities were left out, and no much larger clone turns up one base away.

This clonotype was obtained from a man aged 40-49 years with Graves' ophthalmopathy. The rearranged segments are TRBV24-1 and TRBJ2-5, with TRBD2 perhaps the D gene, on 6 matching bases. The sample comprised blood. The CDR3 is CATSDPVGGKVTQYF. The DNA sequence reads TGTGCCACCAGTGATCCCGTGGGCGGGAAGGTGACCCAGTACTTC.